A selection of T cell receptor beta chains follows, all from one sample in a study of blood T cell repertoires in COVID-19. Clones were read by immunoSEQ multiplex PCR, and TCRdb kept only the in-frame ones, dropping some. The sample has around 150,000 clones, roughly four fifths seen once; the top ten hold around 10%. Sequencing was done on a sample of PBMCs or T cells enriched from blood (not recorded which). These receptors were collected from a man aged 45-65 years who had recovered from COVID-19. Each CDR3 is given with its conserved first and last residue. The D gene is left open where the match is weak. The listing skips clone size in some rows; elsewhere it reads once, few, many or a size class.

V	D	J	size	CDR3	DNA
TRBV28	NA	TRBJ2-3	NA	CASSSPTGRDTQYF	TGTGCCAGCAGTTCTCCGACTGGGAGGGATACGCAGTATTTT
TRBV19	NA	TRBJ1-2	NA	CASSIDDEDSPSHGYTF	TGTGCCAGTAGTATAGACGACGAAGACAGTCCCTCACATGGCTACACCTTC
TRBV14	TRBD2	TRBJ2-1	NA	CASSRAGGVYNEQFF	TGTGCCAGCAGCCGAGCGGGGGGTGTCTACAATGAGCAGTTCTTC
TRBV5-5	TRBD2	TRBJ2-1	NA	CASNPPGLAKDEQFF	TGTGCCAGCAACCCCCCCGGACTAGCGAAGGATGAGCAGTTCTTC
TRBV3-1/TRBV3-2	TRBD1	TRBJ2-6	NA	CASSQFRDRDWTTGANVLTF	TGTGCCAGCAGCCAATTCCGGGACAGGGATTGGACTACTGGGGCCAACGTCCTGACTTTC
TRBV7-9	TRBD1	TRBJ2-2	NA	CASGDRDNGELFF	TGTGCCAGCGGGGACAGGGATAACGGGGAGCTGTTTTTT
TRBV7-3	TRBD1	TRBJ1-2	NA	CASSSSGGLDGYTF	TGTGCCAGCAGCTCGTCAGGGGGCTTAGATGGCTACACCTTC
TRBV6-5	NA	TRBJ1-1	NA	CASSPLGGAGTEAFF	TGTGCCAGCAGTCCACTCGGGGGGGCCGGGACTGAAGCTTTCTTT
TRBV6-5	TRBD1	TRBJ2-7	NA	CASSYRDRQYF	TGTGCCAGCAGTTACCGGGACAGGCAGTACTTC
TRBV27	TRBD1	TRBJ1-5	NA	CASSPGTATISNQPQHF	TGTGCCAGCAGCCCTGGGACAGCGACGATTAGCAATCAGCCCCAGCATTTT
TRBV19	TRBD2	TRBJ2-1	NA	CASRLAGGTYNEQFF	TGTGCCAGTAGGCTAGCGGGAGGCACCTACAATGAGCAGTTCTTC
TRBV28	NA	TRBJ1-4	once	CASSPYRSEKLFF	TGTGCCAGCAGTCCATACAGGAGTGAAAAACTGTTTTTT
TRBV7-2	TRBD2	TRBJ2-1	NA	CASSSAGGIDEQFF	TGTGCCAGCAGCTCAGCGGGGGGGATCGATGAGCAGTTCTTC